A selection of T cell receptor beta chains follows, all from one sample in a study of T cells in Graves' hyperthyroidism and ophthalmopathy. TCRdb recomputed calls from the multiplex PCR reads with MiXCR, one row per CDR3 protein. The table shows about 290,000 distinct CDR3 sequences, with about an eighth occurring only once. Sequenced: blood. These receptors all come from a woman aged 25-40 years with Graves' hyperthyroidism that later progressed to Graves' ophthalmopathy. CDR3s include the opening cysteine and the closing phenylalanine or tryptophan. A D gene is named only where the DNA matches it firmly. Part of the rows lack a size; the others show once, few, many or a class for expanded clones.

V gene,D gene,J gene,clone size,CDR3 protein,CDR3 DNA
TRBV28,-,TRBJ2-1,many,CASSFGTAYNEQFF,TGTGCCAGCAGTTTCGGGACCGCCTACAATGAGCAGTTCTTC
TRBV27,-,TRBJ1-3,-,CASSLQGGSGNTIYF,TGTGCCAGCAGTTTACAAGGGGGCTCTGGAAACACCATATATTTT
TRBV27,TRBD2,TRBJ2-3,-,CASSSWTSGGADTQYF,TGTGCCAGCAGTTCATGGACTAGCGGGGGGGCAGATACGCAGTATTTT
TRBV19,-,TRBJ1-6,-,CASTISWAGLRNSPLHF,TGTGCCAGTACCATCTCGTGGGCAGGGTTGCGTAATTCACCCCTCCACTTT
TRBV7-2,TRBD1,TRBJ1-1,many,CASSEYRGRTEAFF,TGTGCCAGCAGCGAATACAGGGGGCGAACTGAAGCTTTCTTT
TRBV27,TRBD2,TRBJ2-3,-,CASSLRGTSGPPTTDTQYF,TGTGCCAGCAGTTTACGTGGGACTAGCGGGCCCCCGACCACGGATACGCAGTATTTT
TRBV27,-,TRBJ2-7,many,CASSLNRDATFYEQYF,TGTGCCAGCAGTCTAAATCGGGACGCTACTTTTTACGAGCAGTACTTC
TRBV25-1,-,TRBJ1-1,many,CASSRLNTEAFF,TGTGCCAGCAGTCGGCTGAACACTGAAGCTTTCTTT
TRBV4-3,TRBD1,TRBJ1-2,-,CASSPWTGSAGVTF,TGCGCCAGCAGCCCGTGGACAGGTTCGGCTGGCGTCACCTTC
TRBV30,-,TRBJ2-7,-,CAWRSLAVQNEQYF,TGTGCCTGGAGAAGTCTGGCGGTTCAGAACGAGCAGTACTTC
TRBV7-2,-,TRBJ2-7,many,CASSPPAGYEQYF,TGTGCCAGCAGCCCACCTGCGGGCTACGAGCAGTACTTC
TRBV4-3,-,TRBJ2-1,-,CASSPSLANEQFF,TGCGCCAGCAGCCCCAGCCTAGCGAATGAGCAGTTCTTC
TRBV11-2,-,TRBJ2-5,many,CASSLDRPLRGETQYF,TGTGCCAGCAGCTTAGATAGGCCTCTTCGGGGTGAGACCCAGTACTTC
TRBV20-1,TRBD2,TRBJ2-5,many,CSARAGSGRGETQYF,TGCAGTGCTAGAGCTGGTAGCGGGAGGGGGGAGACCCAGTACTTC
TRBV27,TRBD2,TRBJ2-1,-,CASSLRTSGDNEQFF,TGTGCCAGCAGTTTACGGACTAGCGGGGACAATGAGCAGTTCTTC
TRBV5-1,-,TRBJ1-2,-,CASSLPDRTNYGYTF,TGCGCCAGCAGCTTGCCTGACAGGACTAACTATGGCTACACCTTC
TRBV10-3,-,TRBJ2-7,few,CAISRGDRQYF,TGTGCCATATCTCGGGGCGACCGGCAGTACTTC
TRBV29-1,-,TRBJ2-7,-,CSVRAGSYEQYF,TGCAGCGTTCGGGCAGGTTCCTACGAGCAGTACTTC
TRBV6-2/TRBV6-3,TRBD2,TRBJ2-7,many,CASASGRVYEQYF,TGTGCCAGCGCTAGCGGGAGGGTCTACGAGCAGTACTTC
TRBV19,TRBD1,TRBJ2-3,many,CATWDREVGTQYF,TGTGCCACATGGGACAGGGAAGTTGGTACGCAGTATTTT
TRBV7-2,TRBD2,TRBJ2-4,many,CASSLEGPTSGLAKNIQYF,TGTGCCAGCAGCTTAGAAGGTCCTACTAGCGGCCTAGCCAAAAACATTCAGTACTTC
TRBV20-1,TRBD2,TRBJ2-2,few,CSAIRLAGINTGELFF,TGCAGTGCTATTCGACTAGCGGGGATTAACACCGGGGAGCTGTTTTTT
TRBV20-1,TRBD2,TRBJ2-3,-,CSARDSSGLANQYF,TGCAGTGCTAGAGATTCTAGCGGGCTCGCTAACCAGTATTTT
TRBV20-1,-,TRBJ1-3,many,CSARLPISGNTIYF,TGCAGTGCTAGATTACCGATCTCTGGAAACACCATATATTTT
TRBV9,TRBD1,TRBJ1-1,many,CASSPDRVSSEAFF,TGTGCCAGCAGCCCCGACAGGGTTTCATCTGAAGCTTTCTTT
TRBV20-1,-,TRBJ2-5,many,CSASVEETQYF,TGCAGTGCTAGCGTGGAAGAGACCCAGTACTTC
TRBV12-3/TRBV12-4,-,TRBJ1-5,many,CASSLLGAYAQPQHF,TGTGCCAGCAGTTTATTAGGGGCCTACGCTCAGCCCCAGCATTTT
TRBV7-9,-,TRBJ1-1,few,CASSWDWDTEAFF,TGTGCCAGCAGCTGGGATTGGGACACTGAAGCTTTCTTT
TRBV20-1,TRBD1,TRBJ2-4,few,CSASGQRNIQYF,TGCAGTGCTTCGGGACAGCGAAACATTCAGTACTTC
TRBV11-2,TRBD2,TRBJ2-3,many,CASKSRLAETDTQYF,TGTGCCAGCAAATCTAGACTAGCGGAAACAGATACGCAGTATTTT
TRBV29-1,-,TRBJ1-2,many,CSVRGGESYGYTF,TGCAGCGTTCGAGGGGGGGAGTCCTATGGCTACACCTTC
TRBV6-1,TRBD2,TRBJ2-3,many,CASSRLAGGATDTQYF,TGTGCCAGCAGCCGTCTAGCGGGAGGAGCCACAGATACGCAGTATTTT
TRBV6-1,TRBD2,TRBJ2-1,many,CASSETSRSYNEQFF,TGTGCCAGCAGCGAGACTAGCCGCTCCTACAATGAGCAGTTCTTC
TRBV4-1,-,TRBJ1-1,-,CASSQDGRATEAFF,TGCGCCAGCAGCCAAGACGGCAGGGCGACTGAAGCTTTCTTT
TRBV9,-,TRBJ1-1,few,CASSSGPLAGIEAFF,TGTGCCAGCAGCAGCGGACCCCTCGCCGGTATAGAAGCTTTCTTT
TRBV19,-,TRBJ2-6,-,CASSIGWGSRSGANVLTF,TGTGCCAGTAGTATCGGTTGGGGCTCACGCTCTGGGGCCAACGTCCTGACTTTC
TRBV28,TRBD1,TRBJ2-7,many,CASSFRDRGTEQYF,TGTGCCAGCAGTTTCAGGGACAGGGGGACCGAGCAGTACTTC
TRBV7-2,-,TRBJ2-7,many,CASSLLMTGYEQYF,TGTGCCAGCAGCTTACTGATGACAGGATACGAGCAGTACTTC
TRBV2,TRBD1,TRBJ2-5,-,CASRGQGRGPQYF,TGTGCCAGCAGGGGACAGGGACGAGGTCCCCAGTACTTC
TRBV7-2,TRBD2,TRBJ2-3,many,CASSLVVRGSHNTQYF,TGTGCCAGCAGCTTAGTGGTCCGCGGGAGCCACAATACGCAGTATTTT
TRBV2,TRBD1,TRBJ2-1,once,CASSPTGTGQFF,TGTGCCAGCAGTCCTACCGGGACAGGGCAGTTCTTC
TRBV15,-,TRBJ2-5,-,CATSRRRGRGETQYF,TGTGCCACCAGCAGACGACGGGGCAGGGGAGAGACCCAGTACTTC
TRBV19,-,TRBJ2-7,few,CASSPLGRAYEQYF,TGTGCCAGTAGTCCCCTCGGACGGGCCTACGAGCAGTACTTC
TRBV7-6,-,TRBJ2-7,many,CASSPTGNSYEQYF,TGTGCCAGCAGCCCTACCGGGAACTCCTACGAGCAGTACTTC
TRBV19,TRBD2,TRBJ2-3,many,CASRASGRGTDTQYF,TGTGCCAGTAGGGCTAGCGGAAGGGGTACAGATACGCAGTATTTT
TRBV6-2/TRBV6-3,TRBD2,TRBJ2-2,-,CAGRGGRPTGELFF,TGTGCCGGCCGGGGGGGGCGCCCAACCGGGGAGCTGTTTTTT
TRBV6-1,-,TRBJ2-7,many,CASQGLTYEQYF,TGTGCCAGCCAGGGACTGACGTACGAGCAGTACTTC
TRBV29-1,TRBD1,TRBJ2-7,-,CSVEDHDRGPGGEQYF,TGCAGCGTTGAAGATCACGACAGGGGTCCTGGGGGTGAGCAGTACTTC
TRBV4-1,-,TRBJ2-3,few,CASSLIAAATDTQYF,TGCGCCAGCAGCCTCATCGCCGCAGCGACAGATACGCAGTATTTT
TRBV29-1,TRBD1,TRBJ1-4,many,CSGRQGGSTNEKLFF,TGCAGCGGTCGACAGGGGGGATCAACTAATGAAAAACTGTTTTTT
TRBV28,TRBD1,TRBJ1-2,-,CASSSPGTVEYGYTF,TGTGCCAGCAGTTCACCCGGGACAGTTGAGTATGGCTACACCTTC
TRBV5-1,-,TRBJ1-1,many,CASSLGQVTEAFF,TGCGCCAGCAGCTTGGGGCAGGTAACTGAAGCTTTCTTT
TRBV7-2,-,TRBJ2-1,many,CASSLAVEFPFF,TGTGCCAGCAGCTTAGCGGTGGAGTTCCCGTTCTTC
TRBV27,TRBD1,TRBJ1-1,-,CASSSWDRGNTEAFF,TGTGCCAGCAGTTCCTGGGACAGGGGCAACACTGAAGCTTTCTTT
TRBV7-9,-,TRBJ2-1,many,CASTSSVSFYNEQFF,TGTGCCAGCACCTCTAGCGTTTCCTTTTACAATGAGCAGTTCTTC
TRBV27,TRBD2,TRBJ2-2,many,CASSKTSGRLSTGELFF,TGTGCCAGCAGTAAGACTAGCGGGAGGCTGAGCACCGGGGAGCTGTTTTTT
TRBV4-3,-,TRBJ2-7,many,CASSQAFSGFLYEQYF,TGCGCCAGCAGCCAAGCATTTAGCGGCTTCCTCTACGAGCAGTACTTC
TRBV28,-,TRBJ2-7,many,CASSSTPFEEYEQYF,TGTGCCAGCAGTTCTACCCCCTTCGAGGAGTACGAGCAGTACTTC